The clone carrying this T cell receptor beta chain was recorded only once. Its antigen is not identified. The repertoire was sequenced with immunoSEQ multiplex PCR; TCRdb's copy has only in-frame clones and lacks some. The table includes 150,000 to 200,000 clones, approximately 91% detected once. The entry originates in a study of T cell responses to AZD1222 COVID-19 vaccine. Study-wide results and caveats: Only a handful of AZD1222 recipients, several in all, had baseline seropositivity.

Germline trimming cut 3 bases from V and 6 bases from J; bases unmatched to any gene: 9. The CDR3 extends over 15 amino acids. CDR1 MDHEN and CDR2 SYDVKM come from the germline V gene. The specimen comprised peripheral blood, sampled 28 days after the second AZD1222 dose. V and J are TRBV28 and TRBJ1-1; 8 nucleotides agree with TRBD1. The receptor was derived from an adult who received the AZD1222 COVID-19 vaccine. The chain's CDR3 is CASSFRPGGVAEAFF. CDR3 in DNA: TGTGCCAGCAGTTTCCGCCCAGGGGGCGTCGCTGAAGCTTTCTTT.